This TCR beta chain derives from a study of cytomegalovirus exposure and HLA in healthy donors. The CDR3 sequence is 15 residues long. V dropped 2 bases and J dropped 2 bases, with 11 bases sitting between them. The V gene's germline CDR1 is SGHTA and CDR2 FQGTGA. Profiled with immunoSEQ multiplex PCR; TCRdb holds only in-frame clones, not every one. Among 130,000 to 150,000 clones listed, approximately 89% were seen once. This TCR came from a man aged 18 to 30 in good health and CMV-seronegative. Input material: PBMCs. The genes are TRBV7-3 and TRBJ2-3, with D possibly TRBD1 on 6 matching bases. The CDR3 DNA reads TGTGCCAGCAGCTTAGTGGGACAAGCCACAGATACGCAGTATTTT. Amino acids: CASSLVGQATDTQYF.